A single sample is the source of the 27 T cell receptor beta chains below, sequenced in a study of cytomegalovirus exposure and HLA in healthy donors. Researchers ran the PCR with 60 Vbeta and 13 Jbeta primers. Clones were read by immunoSEQ multiplex PCR, and TCRdb kept only the in-frame ones, dropping some. The sample comprises 150,000 to 200,000 clones, about 81% of which are singletons, and about 3% rests with the top ten. The sample comprised PBMCs. These receptors all stem from a woman aged 45-65 years in good health and CMV-seropositive.

The chain has TRBV4-1 and TRBJ1-4, with D perhaps matching TRBD1 (6 bases). In germline, CDR1 is MGHRA, CDR2 YSYEKL. V dropped 4 bases and J dropped 8 bases, with 14 bases sitting between them. There are 14 residues in the CDR3. CDR3 in DNA: TGCGCCAGCAGCCCACTGGGGGCGTCCGAAAAACTGTTTTTT. This codes for CASSPLGASEKLFF.

This clone was seen a few times. The rearrangement links TRBV30 to TRBJ1-2; D not resolved. The germline gives CDR1 GTSNPN, CDR2 SVGIG (reference sequence). The ends were cut back, 0 bases at V and 5 bases at J, with 19 bases in the middle. There are 16 residues in the CDR3. The CDR3 DNA reads TGTGCCTGGAGTGTCGGCGCCGGACTTTTTTTGTATGGCTACACCTTC. Encoded protein: CAWSVGAGLFLYGYTF.

The chain carries TRBV6-1 and TRBJ1-2; D is perhaps TRBD1 (6 bases). The CDR3 is made up of 11 amino acids. Trimming left V 9 bases short and J 8 bases short, with 13 bases between. The V gene's germline CDR1 is MNHNS and CDR2 SASEGT. The CDR3 DNA reads as TGTGCCAGTACGGACAGTTGCGGCTACACCTTC. It yields the protein CASTDSCGYTF.

V gene TRBV29-1 combines with J gene TRBJ2-7, with a tentative D call TRBD1 (6 bases). V lost 1 base and J 6 bases, leaving 7 bases between the germline ends. Germline CDR1 reads SQVTM; CDR2 reads ANQGSEA. CDR3 length: 11 residues. The CDR3 here is CSVEVRGEQYF. The CDR3 bases are TGCAGCGTTGAAGTCAGGGGCGAGCAGTACTTC.

CDR3 region: CASSLQGGDSPLHF. The CDR3 DNA reads TGTGCCAGCAGCTTACAGGGGGGAGATTCACCCCTCCACTTT. This chain connects TRBV5-4 to TRBJ1-6, with 8 bases lining up with TRBD1. With V trimmed by 2 bases and J by 8 bases, 3 bases remained unmatched. Germline V gene sequence: CDR1 SGHNT, CDR2 YYREEE (reference sequence). CDR3 length: 14 residues.

This clone was seen only a few times. J is TRBJ2-7 and V is TRBV11-2; D might be TRBD1 (5 bases). CDR3 size: 15 residues. The germline V and J ends were trimmed by 2 bases and 6 bases, with 17 bases remaining between them. Per the germline V gene, CDR1 is SGHAT and CDR2 is FQNNGV. This CDR3 reads CASSLTGQGAPEQYF. For the CDR3, the DNA is TGTGCCAGCAGCTTAACCGGACAAGGGGCCCCCGAGCAGTACTTC.

The rearrangement joins TRBV12-5 to TRBJ2-2; TRBD1 agrees at 12 bases. Looked up from germline, CDR1 is LGHNT and CDR2 is FRNRAP. The CDR3 extends over 16 amino acids. J was trimmed by 7 bases and V by 1 base; bases with no gene match: 4. CDR3 protein: CASGLGDRGPIGELFF. The DNA for the CDR3 is TGTGCTAGTGGTTTGGGGGACAGGGGGCCTATCGGGGAGCTGTTTTTT.

This chain uses TRBV7-9 with TRBJ1-2, with D unclear. Germline V gene data show CDR1 as SEHNR and CDR2 as FQNEAQ (reference sequence). The V gene lost 1 base and the J gene lost 3 bases, with 15 bases spanning the gap. This CDR3 is 16 amino acids long. CDR3 in amino acids: CASSLEDQAPDYGYTF. CDR3 in DNA: TGTGCCAGCAGCTTAGAAGATCAGGCACCCGACTATGGCTACACCTTC.

The gene calls are TRBV11-2 and TRBJ1-1; 8 positions match TRBD1. The CDR3 loop spans 14 amino acids. The germline V gene encodes CDR1 SGHAT and CDR2 FQNNGV. V dropped 5 bases and J dropped 1; count of bases not matched to a gene: 3. CDR3 residues: CASSRGTGNTEAFF. CDR3 bases: TGTGCCAGCAGCAGAGGGACAGGGAACACTGAAGCTTTCTTT.

This chain uses TRBV30 with TRBJ2-3; TRBD2 might be the D (5 bases). The CDR3 sequence is 14 residues long. The ends were cut back, 4 bases at V and 0 bases at J, with 11 bases in the middle. CDR1 GTSNPN and CDR2 SVGIG come from the germline V gene (reference sequence). CDR3 protein: CAWTDFTSTDTQYF. The CDR3 region has the DNA TGTGCCTGGACGGACTTCACTAGCACAGATACGCAGTATTTT.

V and J are TRBV5-1 and TRBJ2-2, with 9 bases that match TRBD2. Germline assignment: CDR1 SGHRS and CDR2 YFSETQ. V gave up 4 bases and J gave up 7 bases; unmatched junction bases: 14. The CDR3 runs 17 residues. This CDR3 reads CASSATGTSPSDGELFF. DNA of the CDR3: TGCGCCAGCAGCGCAACCGGGACTAGCCCGTCCGACGGGGAGCTGTTTTTT.

This chain joins TRBV11-1 and TRBJ2-5, with D hard to call. V was cut by 2 bases and J by 4 bases, with 2 bases left in between. From germline, CDR1 is SGHAT and CDR2 FQDESV (reference sequence). The CDR3 sequence is 11 residues long. The CDR3 reads CASSLRETQYF. As DNA, the CDR3 is TGTGCCAGCAGCTTACGAGAGACCCAGTACTTC.

The rearrangement joins TRBV5-1 to TRBJ1-2; 9 bases fit TRBD1. The germline V gene has CDR1 SGHRS and CDR2 YFSETQ. Losses at the gene ends were 4 bases for V and 8 bases for J; bases not matched to a gene: 9. This CDR3 is 14 amino acids long. As DNA, the CDR3 is TGCGCCAGCAGCCCCAAGGGACAGGGTGTGGGCTACACCTTC. Amino acid sequence: CASSPKGQGVGYTF.

The V and J genes are TRBV7-8 and TRBJ2-7; D is possibly TRBD1 (6 bases). The germline CDR1 and CDR2 sequences are SGHVS and FQNEAQ. The CDR3 totals 15 residues. Deletions cut 3 bases from V and 7 bases from J, with 19 bases between. CDR3 sequence (DNA): TGTGCCAGCAGCTTGAACAGGGCCTCGTCGGAAGAGCAGTACTTC. This encodes CASSLNRASSEEQYF. The entire variable domain, with the rest obtained from reference TRBV7-8 and TRBJ2-7, is as follows: GAGVSQSPRYKVAKRGQDVALRCDPISGHVSLFWYQQALGQGPEFLTYFQNEAQLDKSGLPSDRFFAERPEGSVSTLKIQRTQQEDSAVYLCASSLNRASSEEQYFGPGTRLTVT.

The CDR3 bases are TGTGCCAGCAGCGTGGGACAGGGTCTGGTTGCTTTCTTT. Its protein product is CASSVGQGLVAFF. The rearrangement links TRBV5-6 to TRBJ1-1; 9 bases are shared with TRBD1. J lost 11 bases, V lost 4 bases, and 9 bases had no gene match. This CDR3 comprises 13 residues. The V gene's germline CDR1 is SGHDT and CDR2 YYEEEE.

V gene TRBV2 combines with J gene TRBJ2-1; a possible D gene is TRBD2 (5 bases). This CDR3 has 11 amino acids. Germline V gene data show CDR1 as SNHLY and CDR2 as FYNNEI. The V gene lost 2 bases and the J gene lost 10 bases, with 6 bases spanning the gap. CDR3 sequence reads: CASSETGEQFF. CDR3 nucleotide sequence: TGTGCCAGCAGTGAAACGGGGGAGCAGTTCTTC. The full variable domain, its missing parts supplied by reference TRBV2 and TRBJ2-1, is EPEVTQTPSHQVTQMGQEVILRCVPISNHLYFYWYRQILGQKVEFLVSFYNNEISEKSEIFDDQFSVERPDGSNFTLKIRSTKLEDSAMYFCASSETGEQFFGPGTRLTVL.

The rearrangement uses TRBV5-5 and TRBJ1-1; tentatively, D is TRBD1 (6 bases). The CDR3 spans 14 residues. Per germline, CDR1 SGHKS and CDR2 YYEKEE (reference sequence). The V end lost 0 bases, the J end lost 7 bases, and 13 bases lay between the germline ends. CDR3 nucleotide sequence: TGTGCCAGCAGCTTGGCTGGGGGCGTGGGTGAAGCTTTCTTT. It is translated as CASSLAGGVGEAFF.

The rearrangement uses TRBV9 and TRBJ1-2; TRBD1 matches 10 bases. This CDR3 is built from 15 residues. Germline CDR1 is SGDLS and CDR2 is YYNGEE. The V gene end was trimmed by 4 bases and the J gene end by 1 base; junction bases not matched to a gene: 4. The CDR3 coding sequence is TGTGCCAGCAGCATCCGGGACAGGGGTAACTATGGCTACACCTTC. Its translation is CASSIRDRGNYGYTF.

This chain uses TRBV6-6 with TRBJ2-5, with TRBD2 matching over 9 bases. CDR1 MNHNY and CDR2 SVGAGI come from the germline V gene (reference sequence). With 6 bases clipped from V and 5 bases from J, the junction kept 13 bases outside the gene matches. There are 16 residues in the CDR3. The DNA for the CDR3 is TGTGCCAGCAGCCACCCGGGCGGGGGGGCGGAGGAGACCCAGTACTTC. It yields the protein CASSHPGGGAEETQYF.

This chain links TRBV6-6 with TRBJ1-1; D gene unclear. The CDR3 is made up of 11 amino acids. The V gene's germline CDR1 is MNHNY and CDR2 SVGAGI (reference sequence). The ends were cut back, 4 bases at V and 4 bases at J, with 4 bases in the middle. The CDR3: CASSFLTEAFF. The CDR3 DNA sequence: TGTGCCAGCAGTTTCCTCACTGAAGCTTTCTTT.

The rearrangement joins TRBV5-6 to TRBJ2-3; perhaps TRBD2 as D (7 bases). Trimming took 6 bases from V and 5 from J, leaving 19 bases between them. This CDR3 region has 15 residues. Germline V gene sequence: CDR1 SGHDT, CDR2 YYEEEE. CDR3 in DNA: TGTGCCAGCACCAACTGGGGGGGGGCGGGAGATACGCAGTATTTT. Translating it yields CASTNWGGAGDTQYF. The complete variable domain, with remaining parts taken from reference TRBV5-6 and TRBJ2-3, reads DAGVTQSPTHLIKTRGQQVTLRCSPKSGHDTVSWYQQALGQGPQFIFQYYEEEERQRGNFPDRFSGHQFPNYSSELNVNALLLGDSALYLCASTNWGGAGDTQYFGPGTRLTVL.

The rearrangement links TRBV15 to TRBJ1-4, with unresolved D. The CDR3 is 14 residues long. Deletions cut 1 base from V and 7 bases from J, with 10 bases between. Germline CDR1 LNHNV, CDR2 YYDKDF (reference sequence). The CDR3 is CATSRVEESEKLFF. In DNA form, the CDR3 reads TGTGCCACCAGCAGAGTTGAGGAATCTGAAAAACTGTTTTTT.

The chain links TRBV7-3 to TRBJ2-5; D might be TRBD2 (5 bases). CDR3 size: 13 residues. Trimming removed 4 bases from V and 0 bases from J, with 6 bases in between. Germline values: CDR1 SGHTA, CDR2 FQGTGA. The DNA for the CDR3 is TGTGCCAGCAGCTCGGACTACCAAGAGACCCAGTACTTC. Translation gives CASSSDYQETQYF.

The V and J genes are TRBV27 and TRBJ1-2; tentative D call: TRBD1 (6 bases). CDR1 MNHEY and CDR2 SMNVEV come from the germline V gene (reference sequence). V shed 6 bases and J shed 4 bases, with 15 bases lying between them. The CDR3 consists of 14 residues. CDR3: CASSRDGQSYGYTF. CDR3 DNA: TGTGCCAGCAGCCGAGATGGACAGTCCTATGGCTACACCTTC.

The rearrangement links TRBV19 to TRBJ2-1; 9 nucleotides align to TRBD2. The CDR3 runs to 16 residues. V was clipped by 1 base and J by 2 bases; unmatched bases: 3. Germline V lookup: CDR1 LNHDA, CDR2 SQIVND (reference sequence). CDR3 amino acids: CASSIAPSGAYNEQFF. Here the CDR3 DNA reads TGTGCCAGTAGTATAGCTCCTAGCGGGGCCTACAATGAGCAGTTCTTC.

The chain has TRBV30 and TRBJ2-7; no clear D. V dropped 0 bases and J dropped 5 bases, with 11 bases sitting between them. The CDR3 has 13 amino acids. In germline, CDR1 is GTSNPN, CDR2 SVGIG (reference sequence). CDR3 bases: TGTGCCTGGAGTGTAACGGTGAAGAACGAGCAGTACTTC. Translation: CAWSVTVKNEQYF.

The gene calls are TRBV7-9 and TRBJ1-4, with D unresolved. V was shortened by 7 bases and J by 7 bases, with 7 bases between the two germline ends. The CDR3 covers 11 residues. The germline gives CDR1 SEHNR, CDR2 FQNEAQ (reference sequence). CDR3 sequence reads: CASTRGEKLFF. The CDR3 DNA is TGTGCCAGCACCCGGGGTGAAAAACTGTTTTTT.